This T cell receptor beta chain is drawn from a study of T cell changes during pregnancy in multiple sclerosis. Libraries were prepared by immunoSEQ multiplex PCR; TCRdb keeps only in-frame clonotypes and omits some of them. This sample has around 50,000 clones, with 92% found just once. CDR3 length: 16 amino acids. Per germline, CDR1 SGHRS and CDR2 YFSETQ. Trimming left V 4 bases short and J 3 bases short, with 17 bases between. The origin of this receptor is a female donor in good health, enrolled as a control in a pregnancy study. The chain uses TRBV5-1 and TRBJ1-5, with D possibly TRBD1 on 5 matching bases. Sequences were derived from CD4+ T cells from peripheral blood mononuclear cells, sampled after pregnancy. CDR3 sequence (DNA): TGCGCCAGCAGCGAGGGCGGCGGGGCCCCCAATCAGCCCCAGCATTTT. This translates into CASSEGGGAPNQPQHF.